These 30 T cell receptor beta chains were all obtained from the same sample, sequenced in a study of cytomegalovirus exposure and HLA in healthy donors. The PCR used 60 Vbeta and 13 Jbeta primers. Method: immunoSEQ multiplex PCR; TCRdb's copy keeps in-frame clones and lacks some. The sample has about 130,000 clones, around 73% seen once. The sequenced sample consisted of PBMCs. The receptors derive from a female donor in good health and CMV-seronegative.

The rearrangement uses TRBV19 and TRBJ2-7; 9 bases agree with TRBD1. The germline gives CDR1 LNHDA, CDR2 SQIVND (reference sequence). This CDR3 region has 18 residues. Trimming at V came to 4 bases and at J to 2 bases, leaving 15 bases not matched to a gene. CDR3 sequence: CASSKTTTGTGWAYEQYF. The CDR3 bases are TGTGCCAGTAGTAAGACAACTACCGGGACAGGGTGGGCCTACGAGCAGTACTTC.

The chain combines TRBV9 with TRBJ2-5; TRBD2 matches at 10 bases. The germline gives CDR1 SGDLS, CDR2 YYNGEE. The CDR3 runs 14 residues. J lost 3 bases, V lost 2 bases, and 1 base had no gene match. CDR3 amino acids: CASSVLAGEETQYF. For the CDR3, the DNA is TGTGCCAGCAGCGTCCTAGCGGGAGAAGAGACCCAGTACTTC.

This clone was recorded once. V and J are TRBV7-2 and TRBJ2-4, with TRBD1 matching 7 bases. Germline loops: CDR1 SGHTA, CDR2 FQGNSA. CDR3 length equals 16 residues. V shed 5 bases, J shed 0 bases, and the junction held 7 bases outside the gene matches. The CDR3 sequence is CASSLRDRAAKNIQYF. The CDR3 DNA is TGTGCCAGCAGCCTAAGGGACAGAGCAGCCAAAAACATTCAGTACTTC.

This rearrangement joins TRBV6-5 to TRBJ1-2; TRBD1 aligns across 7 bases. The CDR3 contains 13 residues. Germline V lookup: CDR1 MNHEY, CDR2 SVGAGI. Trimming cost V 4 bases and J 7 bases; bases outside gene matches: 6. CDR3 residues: CASSSHRGGGYTF. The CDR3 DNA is TGTGCCAGCAGTTCTCACAGGGGAGGTGGCTACACCTTC.

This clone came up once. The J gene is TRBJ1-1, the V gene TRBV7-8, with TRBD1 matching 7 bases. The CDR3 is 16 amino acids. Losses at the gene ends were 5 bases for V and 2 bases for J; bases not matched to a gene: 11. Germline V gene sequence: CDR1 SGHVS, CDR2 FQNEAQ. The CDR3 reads CASSPRRGRVNTEAFF. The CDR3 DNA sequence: TGTGCCAGCAGCCCGAGGAGGGGGCGGGTTAACACTGAAGCTTTCTTT.

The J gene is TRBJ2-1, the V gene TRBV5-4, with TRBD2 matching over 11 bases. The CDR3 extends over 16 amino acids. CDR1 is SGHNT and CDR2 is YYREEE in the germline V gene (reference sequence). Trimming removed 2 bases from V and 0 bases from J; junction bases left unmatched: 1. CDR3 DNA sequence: TGTGCCAGCAGCTTTGGACTAGCGGGCTCCTACAATGAGCAGTTCTTC. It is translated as CASSFGLAGSYNEQFF.

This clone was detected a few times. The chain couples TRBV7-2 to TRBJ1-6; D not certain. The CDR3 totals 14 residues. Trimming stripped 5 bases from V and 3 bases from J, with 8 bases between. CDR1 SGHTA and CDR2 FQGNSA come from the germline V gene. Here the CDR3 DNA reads TGTGCCAGCAGCACGAGTCTCTATAATTCACCCCTCCACTTT. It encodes CASSTSLYNSPLHF.

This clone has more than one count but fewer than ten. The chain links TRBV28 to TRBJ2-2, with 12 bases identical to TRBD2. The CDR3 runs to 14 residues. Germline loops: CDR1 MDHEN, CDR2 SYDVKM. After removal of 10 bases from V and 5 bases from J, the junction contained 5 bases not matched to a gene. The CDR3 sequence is CATRLAGETGELFF. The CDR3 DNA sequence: TGTGCCACCCGACTAGCGGGAGAGACCGGGGAGCTGTTTTTT.

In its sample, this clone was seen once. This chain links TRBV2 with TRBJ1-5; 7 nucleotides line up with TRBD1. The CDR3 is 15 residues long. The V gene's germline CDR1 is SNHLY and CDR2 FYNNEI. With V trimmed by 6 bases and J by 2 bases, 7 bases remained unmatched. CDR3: CASRWRDSGNQPQHF. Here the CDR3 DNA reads TGTGCCAGCAGGTGGCGGGACAGTGGCAATCAGCCCCAGCATTTT.

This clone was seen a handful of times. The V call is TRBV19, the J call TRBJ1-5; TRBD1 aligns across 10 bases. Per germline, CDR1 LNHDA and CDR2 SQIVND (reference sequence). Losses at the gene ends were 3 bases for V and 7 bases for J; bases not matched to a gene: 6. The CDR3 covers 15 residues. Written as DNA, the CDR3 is TGTGCCAGTAGTATGGGACAGGGGTGGTGGCAGCCCCAGCATTTT. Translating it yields CASSMGQGWWQPQHF. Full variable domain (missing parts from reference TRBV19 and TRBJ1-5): DGGITQSPKYLFRKEGQNVTLSCEQNLNHDAMYWYRQDPGQGLRLIYYSQIVNDFQKGDIAEGYSVSREKKESFPLTVTSAQKNPTAFYLCASSMGQGWWQPQHFGDGTRLSIL.

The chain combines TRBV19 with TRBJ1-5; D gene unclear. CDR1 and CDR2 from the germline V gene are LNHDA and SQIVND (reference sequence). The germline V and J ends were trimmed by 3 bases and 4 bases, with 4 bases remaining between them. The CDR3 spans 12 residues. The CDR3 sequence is CASSMRNQPQHF. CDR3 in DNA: TGTGCCAGTAGTATGAGGAATCAGCCCCAGCATTTT.

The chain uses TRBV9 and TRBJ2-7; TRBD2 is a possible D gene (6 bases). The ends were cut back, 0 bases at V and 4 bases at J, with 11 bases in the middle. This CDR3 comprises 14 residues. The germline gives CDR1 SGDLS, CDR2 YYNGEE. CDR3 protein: CASSVAGTPYEQYF. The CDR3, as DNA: TGTGCCAGCAGCGTAGCAGGGACTCCTTACGAGCAGTACTTC.

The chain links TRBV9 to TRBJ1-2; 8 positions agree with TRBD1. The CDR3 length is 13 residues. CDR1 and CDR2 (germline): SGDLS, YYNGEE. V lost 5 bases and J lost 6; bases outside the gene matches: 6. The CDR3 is CASSLAGGDGYTF. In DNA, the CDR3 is TGTGCCAGCAGTCTAGCAGGGGGCGATGGCTACACCTTC.

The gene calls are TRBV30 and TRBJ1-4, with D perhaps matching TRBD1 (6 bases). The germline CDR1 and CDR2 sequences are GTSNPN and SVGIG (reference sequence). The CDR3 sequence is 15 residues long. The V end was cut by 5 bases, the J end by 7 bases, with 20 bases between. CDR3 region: CAWDSPQGYIEKLFF. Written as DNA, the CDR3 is TGTGCCTGGGACTCCCCTCAGGGGTACATTGAAAAACTGTTTTTT.

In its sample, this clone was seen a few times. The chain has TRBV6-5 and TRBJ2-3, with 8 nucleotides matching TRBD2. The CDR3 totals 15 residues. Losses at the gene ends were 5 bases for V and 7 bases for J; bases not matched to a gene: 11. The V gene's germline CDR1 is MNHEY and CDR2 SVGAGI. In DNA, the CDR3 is TGTGCCAGCAGTACCCCTAAGCGGGGGACATATACGCAGTATTTT. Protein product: CASSTPKRGTYTQYF.

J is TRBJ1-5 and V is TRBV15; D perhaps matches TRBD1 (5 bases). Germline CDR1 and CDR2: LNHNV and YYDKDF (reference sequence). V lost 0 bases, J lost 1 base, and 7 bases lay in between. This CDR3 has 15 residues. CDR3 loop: CATSRDQGSNQPQHF. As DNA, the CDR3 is TGTGCCACCAGCAGAGATCAGGGAAGCAATCAGCCCCAGCATTTT.

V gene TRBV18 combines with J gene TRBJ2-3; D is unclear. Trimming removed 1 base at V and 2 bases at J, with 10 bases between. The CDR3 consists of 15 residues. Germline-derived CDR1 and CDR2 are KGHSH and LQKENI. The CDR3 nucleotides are TGTGCCAGCTCACCACGGTGGCAGGCCACAGATACGCAGTATTTT. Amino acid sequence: CASSPRWQATDTQYF.

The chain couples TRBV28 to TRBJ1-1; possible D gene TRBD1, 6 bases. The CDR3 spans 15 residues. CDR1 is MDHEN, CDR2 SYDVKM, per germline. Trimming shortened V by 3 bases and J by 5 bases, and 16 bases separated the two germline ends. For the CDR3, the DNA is TGTGCCAGCAGTTTTTTTGGGGAAGGGGGAACTGAAGCTTTCTTT. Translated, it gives CASSFFGEGGTEAFF.

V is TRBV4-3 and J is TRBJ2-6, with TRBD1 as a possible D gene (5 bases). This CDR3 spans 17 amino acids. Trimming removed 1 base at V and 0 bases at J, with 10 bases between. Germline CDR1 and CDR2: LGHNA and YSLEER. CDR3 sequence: CASSQVGHSSGANVLTF. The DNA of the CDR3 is TGCGCCAGCAGCCAAGTAGGACATTCCTCTGGGGCCAACGTCCTGACTTTC.

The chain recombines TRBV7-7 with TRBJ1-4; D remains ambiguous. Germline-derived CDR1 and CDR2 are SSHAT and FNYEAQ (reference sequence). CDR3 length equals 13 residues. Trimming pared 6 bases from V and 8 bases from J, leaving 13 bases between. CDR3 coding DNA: TGTGCCAGCAGTCCGATTACCAGGGAAAAACTGTTTTTT. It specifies CASSPITREKLFF. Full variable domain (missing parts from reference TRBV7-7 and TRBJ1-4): GAGVSQSPRYKVTKRGQDVTLRCDPISSHATLYWYQQALGQGPEFLTYFNYEAQPDKSGLPSDRFSAERPEGSISTLTIQRTEQRDSAMYRCASSPITREKLFFGSGTQLSVL.

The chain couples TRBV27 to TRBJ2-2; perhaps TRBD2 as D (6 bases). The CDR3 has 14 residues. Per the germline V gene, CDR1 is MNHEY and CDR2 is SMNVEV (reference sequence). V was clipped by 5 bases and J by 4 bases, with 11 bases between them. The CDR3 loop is CASSGPSVTGELFF. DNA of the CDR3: TGTGCCAGCAGTGGCCCTAGCGTCACCGGGGAGCTGTTTTTT.

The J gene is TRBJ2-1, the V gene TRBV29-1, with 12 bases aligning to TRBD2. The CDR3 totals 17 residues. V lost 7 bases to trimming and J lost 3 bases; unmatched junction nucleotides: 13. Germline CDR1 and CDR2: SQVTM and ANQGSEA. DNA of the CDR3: TGCAGCGCCTCCGGACTAGCGGGACCAACTCGCTACAATGAGCAGTTCTTC. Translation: CSASGLAGPTRYNEQFF.

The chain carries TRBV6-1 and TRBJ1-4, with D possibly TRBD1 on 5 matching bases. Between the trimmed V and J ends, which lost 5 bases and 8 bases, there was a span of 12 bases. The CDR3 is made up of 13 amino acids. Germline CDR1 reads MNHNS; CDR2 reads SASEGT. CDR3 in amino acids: CASSQGGWEKLFF. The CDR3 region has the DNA TGTGCCAGCAGTCAGGGAGGATGGGAAAAACTGTTTTTT.

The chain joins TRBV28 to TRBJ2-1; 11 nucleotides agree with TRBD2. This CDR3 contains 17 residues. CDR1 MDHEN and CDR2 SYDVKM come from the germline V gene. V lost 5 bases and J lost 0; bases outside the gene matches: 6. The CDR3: CASSPRTSGLSYNEQFF. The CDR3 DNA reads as TGTGCCAGCAGTCCACGGACTAGCGGGCTCTCCTACAATGAGCAGTTCTTC.

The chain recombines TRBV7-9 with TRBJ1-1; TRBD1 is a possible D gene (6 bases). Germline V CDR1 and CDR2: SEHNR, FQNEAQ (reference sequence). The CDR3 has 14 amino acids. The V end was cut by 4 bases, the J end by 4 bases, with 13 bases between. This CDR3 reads CASSSASGATEAFF. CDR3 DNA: TGTGCCAGCAGCTCCGCCTCAGGGGCCACTGAAGCTTTCTTT.

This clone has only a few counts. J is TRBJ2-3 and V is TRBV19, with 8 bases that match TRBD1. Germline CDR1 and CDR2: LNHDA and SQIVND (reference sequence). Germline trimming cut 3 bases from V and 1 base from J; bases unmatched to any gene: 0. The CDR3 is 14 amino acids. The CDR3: CASSMGQGTDTQYF. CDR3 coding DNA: TGTGCCAGTAGTATGGGACAGGGCACAGATACGCAGTATTTT.

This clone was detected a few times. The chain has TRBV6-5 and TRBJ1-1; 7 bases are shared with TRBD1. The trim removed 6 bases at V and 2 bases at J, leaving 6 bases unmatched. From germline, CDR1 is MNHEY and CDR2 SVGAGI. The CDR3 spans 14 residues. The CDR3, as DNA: TGTGCCAGCAGACTAAACAGGGGTAACACTGAAGCTTTCTTT. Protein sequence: CASRLNRGNTEAFF.

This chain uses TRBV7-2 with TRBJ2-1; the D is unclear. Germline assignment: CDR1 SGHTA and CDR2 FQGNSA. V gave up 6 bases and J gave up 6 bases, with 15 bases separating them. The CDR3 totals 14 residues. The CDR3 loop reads CASRLRSIGNEQFF. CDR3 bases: TGTGCCAGCAGACTTCGGAGTATCGGCAATGAGCAGTTCTTC.

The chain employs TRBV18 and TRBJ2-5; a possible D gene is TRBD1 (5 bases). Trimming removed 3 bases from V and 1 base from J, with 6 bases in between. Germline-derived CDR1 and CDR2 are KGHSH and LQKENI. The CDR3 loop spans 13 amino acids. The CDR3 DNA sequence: TGTGCCAGCTCACCGGGGCCCCAAGAGACCCAGTACTTC. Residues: CASSPGPQETQYF.

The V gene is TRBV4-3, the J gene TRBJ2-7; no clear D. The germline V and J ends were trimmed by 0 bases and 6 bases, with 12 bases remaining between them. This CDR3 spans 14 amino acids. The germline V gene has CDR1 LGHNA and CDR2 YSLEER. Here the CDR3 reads CASSQEYSMSEQYF. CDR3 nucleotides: TGCGCCAGCAGCCAAGAGTACAGTATGAGCGAGCAGTACTTC.